Given below is one TCR beta chain in context. Looked up from germline, CDR1 is LGHNA and CDR2 is YSLEER. V lost 1 base and J 4 bases, leaving 11 bases between the germline ends. The CDR3 contains 15 residues. This sample is drawn from a study of CD4+ T cells in melanoma. TCRdb's copy holds only in-frame clones and misses some; the assay was immunoSEQ multiplex PCR. This table holds around 100,000 clones, approximately 90% found once. The chain has TRBV4-3 and TRBJ1-3; D gene unclear. What was sequenced was peripheral blood. The source is a human donor with melanoma. The CDR3: CASSQAWLGGNTIYF. CDR3 DNA sequence: TGCGCCAGCAGCCAAGCGTGGCTTGGGGGAAACACCATATATTTT.